This passage covers 25 T cell receptor beta chains from one sample sequenced in a study of T cell responses to AZD1222 COVID-19 vaccine. This table comes from immunoSEQ multiplex PCR, and its TCRdb copy is limited to in-frame clones, with some not included. The sample contains 150,000 to 200,000 clones, about 90% of which appear only once. The sample was peripheral blood, taken 28 days after the second AZD1222 dose. The receptor source for this set is an adult who received the AZD1222 COVID-19 vaccine.

The chain has TRBV6-4 and TRBJ1-5; 9 bases line up with TRBD1. This CDR3 is 16 amino acids long. J was trimmed by 9 bases and V by 6 bases; bases with no gene match: 15. Germline lookup yields CDR1 MRHNA and CDR2 SNTAGT. CDR3 sequence reads: CASRPPTGGNLRPQHF. Here the CDR3 DNA reads TGTGCCAGCAGGCCGCCGACAGGGGGGAATTTACGGCCCCAGCATTTT.

This clone was recorded a few times. This chain links TRBV6-6 with TRBJ1-4; D perhaps matches TRBD1 (5 bases). The V gene's germline CDR1 is MNHNY and CDR2 SVGAGI (reference sequence). The CDR3 runs to 16 residues. V was shortened by 7 bases and J by 7 bases, with 22 bases between the two germline ends. Here the CDR3 DNA reads TGTGCCAGCAAAAACGGGGCGGGGAGAAGGATTGAAAAACTGTTTTTT. Protein product: CASKNGAGRRIEKLFF.

The chain links TRBV2 to TRBJ1-2, with D uncertain. This CDR3 is built from 13 residues. Germline CDR1 and CDR2: SNHLY and FYNNEI. V was clipped by 4 bases and J by 7 bases, with 13 bases between them. The DNA for the CDR3 is TGTGCCAGCAGTGGCTACGAAAGGGCTGGCTACACCTTC. Its translation: CASSGYERAGYTF.

The chain carries TRBV2 and TRBJ1-5; D call uncertain. CDR3 length: 13 amino acids. The germline V gene has CDR1 SNHLY and CDR2 FYNNEI. Trimming removed 6 bases from V and 2 bases from J, with 8 bases in between. CDR3 in DNA: TGTGCCAGCAGCGGTGACGGCAATCAGCCCCAGCATTTT. It specifies CASSGDGNQPQHF.

This rearrangement joins TRBV18 to TRBJ2-1; 7 bases are a match to TRBD2. The CDR3 consists of 13 residues. Trimming at V came to 1 base and at J to 6 bases, leaving 0 bases not matched to a gene. Germline-derived CDR1 and CDR2 are KGHSH and LQKENI. The CDR3 bases are TGTGCCAGCTCACCACTAGCGGGCAATGAGCAGTTCTTC. This translates into CASSPLAGNEQFF.

V gene TRBV24-1 combines with J gene TRBJ2-1, with 8 bases that match TRBD2. CDR1 is KGHDR and CDR2 is SFDVKD in the germline V gene. This CDR3 is 18 amino acids long. Trimming cost V 6 bases and J 4 bases; bases outside gene matches: 16. CDR3 residues: CATSPYEVAGRDYNEQFF. For the CDR3, the DNA is TGTGCCACCAGTCCGTATGAGGTAGCGGGGCGGGATTACAATGAGCAGTTCTTC.

The chain employs TRBV7-8 and TRBJ2-7; D not resolved. The CDR3 contains 11 residues. Trimming removed 1 base from V and 3 bases from J, with 1 base in between. CDR1 SGHVS and CDR2 FQNEAQ come from the germline V gene. CDR3: CASSLDYEQYF. CDR3 nucleotide sequence: TGTGCCAGCAGCTTAGACTACGAGCAGTACTTC.

The chain couples TRBV6-5 to TRBJ1-3; 7 bases fit TRBD1. The germline gives CDR1 MNHEY, CDR2 SVGAGI. This CDR3 is 15 amino acids long. After removal of 6 bases from V and 2 bases from J, the junction contained 7 bases not matched to a gene. CDR3 amino acids: CASRIGQGAGNTIYF. The CDR3 DNA reads TGTGCCAGCAGAATCGGGCAGGGGGCTGGAAACACCATATATTTT.

In its sample, this clone was seen once. The V gene is TRBV20-1, the J gene TRBJ2-7; TRBD2 agrees at 14 bases. Germline lookup yields CDR1 DFQATT and CDR2 SNEGSKA (reference sequence). CDR3 length equals 16 residues. V lost 3 bases to trimming and J lost 0 bases; unmatched junction nucleotides: 4. This chain's CDR3 is CSASGTSGRTSYEQYF. The DNA for the CDR3 is TGCAGTGCTAGTGGGACTAGCGGGAGAACCTCCTACGAGCAGTACTTC.

This chain joins TRBV11-2 and TRBJ1-6, with 7 bases lining up with TRBD1. Germline loops: CDR1 SGHAT, CDR2 FQNNGV. The CDR3 is 18 amino acids. V trimming: 5 bases; J trimming: 1 base; junction bases outside the gene matches: 11. As DNA, the CDR3 is TGTGCCAGCAGCCTCCACCGACAGGGAAAATCCTATAATTCACCCCTCCACTTT. Translated: CASSLHRQGKSYNSPLHF.

The chain employs TRBV5-4 and TRBJ2-1, with TRBD2 identical over 7 bases. Germline-derived CDR1 and CDR2 are SGHNT and YYREEE (reference sequence). V lost 5 bases, J lost 10 bases, and 15 bases stayed unmatched. The CDR3 is 15 residues long. The DNA for the CDR3 is TGTGCCAGCAGGCCACTAGGCGGGGGTCCGCACGAGCAGTTCTTC. Its protein product is CASRPLGGGPHEQFF.

The chain recombines TRBV11-1 with TRBJ2-1; 8 bases match TRBD2. Germline V CDR1 and CDR2: SGHAT, FQDESV (reference sequence). With V trimmed by 5 bases and J by 6 bases, 9 bases remained unmatched. The length of the CDR3 is 15 residues. The CDR3 protein is CASSELTGGRNEQFF. DNA for the CDR3: TGTGCCAGCAGCGAACTAACGGGGGGGCGCAATGAGCAGTTCTTC.

The chain is built from TRBV6-1 and TRBJ1-1; D gene ambiguous. The CDR3 has 13 amino acids. Germline V CDR1 and CDR2: MNHNS, SASEGT. V was pared by 3 bases and J by 5 bases, with 10 bases between. This CDR3 is CASSESGRTEAFF. The CDR3 DNA is TGTGCCAGCAGTGAGAGCGGGAGGACTGAAGCTTTCTTT.

The V gene is TRBV2, the J gene TRBJ1-2; D gene ambiguous. The germline V and J ends were trimmed by 0 bases and 2 bases, with 10 bases remaining between them. CDR1 SNHLY and CDR2 FYNNEI come from the germline V gene. The CDR3 is 15 residues long. CDR3 DNA sequence: TGTGCCAGCAGTGAAGCTTCGTCCAGGAACTATGGCTACACCTTC. This sequence encodes CASSEASSRNYGYTF.

The gene calls are TRBV5-1 and TRBJ1-6; 12 bases match TRBD1. V trimming: 4 bases; J trimming: 6 bases; junction bases outside the gene matches: 5. The length of the CDR3 is 16 residues. CDR1 is SGHRS and CDR2 is YFSETQ in the germline V gene. The CDR3 loop is CASSGTGGAGNSPLHF. The DNA of the CDR3 is TGCGCCAGCAGCGGGACAGGGGGCGCCGGTAATTCACCCCTCCACTTT.

This chain links TRBV30 with TRBJ1-5; TRBD1 is a possible D gene (5 bases). The CDR3 sequence is 15 residues long. From germline, CDR1 is GTSNPN and CDR2 SVGIG (reference sequence). V was pared by 4 bases and J by 1 base, with 14 bases between. CDR3 bases: TGTGCCTGGACCCACCGGGGGGGGAGCAATCAGCCCCAGCATTTT. This translates into CAWTHRGGSNQPQHF.

Of note for this clone: At one end the junction does not follow the germline gene, possibly because of a read error. The CDR3 protein is CATSSPGGNQPQHF. The CDR3 nucleotides read TGTGCCACCAGTTCCCCAGGGGGCAACCAGCCCCAGCATTTT. The chain has TRBV24-1 and TRBJ1-5; 8 bases fit TRBD1. The CDR3 contains 14 residues. CDR1 KGHDR and CDR2 SFDVKD come from the germline V gene.

The chain combines TRBV7-2 with TRBJ2-3; 7 bases are shared with TRBD2. J was trimmed by 5 bases and V by 0 bases; bases with no gene match: 11. CDR1 is SGHTA, CDR2 FQGNSA, per germline. The CDR3 consists of 17 residues. The CDR3, as DNA: TGTGCCAGCAGCTTAGCGGGTAGCGGGCTCTCCTTAGATACGCAGTATTTT. As protein: CASSLAGSGLSLDTQYF.

The chain recombines TRBV7-5 with TRBJ1-6. TRBV7-5 is described as a pseudogene. CDR3 length: 14 residues. Written as DNA, the CDR3 is TGTGCCAGAAGCTTAACCTCTAGCAATTCACCCCTCCACTTT. Amino acid sequence: CARSLTSSNSPLHF.

This chain joins TRBV10-3 and TRBJ2-7, with unresolved D. Trimming pared 0 bases from V and 7 bases from J, leaving 7 bases between. The CDR3 is 12 amino acids. In germline, CDR1 is ENHRY, CDR2 SYGVKD. The CDR3 spells CAISESADEQYF. CDR3 sequence (DNA): TGTGCCATCAGTGAGTCAGCCGATGAGCAGTACTTC.

This chain uses TRBV18 with TRBJ1-2; 10 bases align to TRBD1. The V and J ends lost 5 bases and 5 bases, in that order; junction bases with no gene match: 5. This CDR3 has 14 amino acids. Per the germline V gene, CDR1 is KGHSH and CDR2 is LQKENI. CDR3 residues: CASSSDRGHYGYTF. CDR3 nucleotide sequence: TGTGCCAGCTCATCAGACAGGGGGCATTATGGCTACACCTTC.

The gene calls are TRBV11-2 and TRBJ2-7; 7 nucleotides line up with TRBD1. Per germline, CDR1 SGHAT and CDR2 FQNNGV. This CDR3 region has 13 residues. Trimming removed 6 bases from V and 5 bases from J; junction bases left unmatched: 7. The CDR3 sequence: CASRRPTGHEQYF. As DNA, the CDR3 is TGTGCCAGCAGGCGCCCGACAGGGCACGAGCAGTACTTC.

The chain recombines TRBV12-3 or TRBV12-4 with TRBJ1-2, with 8 bases matching TRBD1. J was trimmed by 11 bases and V by 6 bases; bases with no gene match: 8. This CDR3 is 12 amino acids long. CDR3 in DNA: TGTGCCAGCAGGGGGACAGGAGCCCCTTACACCTTC. Translation gives CASRGTGAPYTF.

The chain recombines TRBV7-2 with TRBJ1-2; 9 positions agree with TRBD1. The V gene end was trimmed by 5 bases and the J gene end by 7 bases; junction bases not matched to a gene: 8. This CDR3 has 14 residues. Germline V CDR1 and CDR2: SGHTA, FQGNSA. The DNA of the CDR3 is TGTGCCAGCAGCGCTACACAGGGGGCGGTTGGCTACACCTTC. Translation: CASSATQGAVGYTF.

The chain uses TRBV25-1 and TRBJ2-2, with 11 bases lining up with TRBD2. The CDR3 consists of 16 residues. V was clipped by 7 bases and J by 4 bases; unmatched bases: 8. Per germline, CDR1 MGHDK and CDR2 SYGVNS. Written as DNA, the CDR3 is TGTGCCAGCAATTCGACTAGCGGGACGCCCACCGGGGAGCTGTTTTTT. This encodes CASNSTSGTPTGELFF.